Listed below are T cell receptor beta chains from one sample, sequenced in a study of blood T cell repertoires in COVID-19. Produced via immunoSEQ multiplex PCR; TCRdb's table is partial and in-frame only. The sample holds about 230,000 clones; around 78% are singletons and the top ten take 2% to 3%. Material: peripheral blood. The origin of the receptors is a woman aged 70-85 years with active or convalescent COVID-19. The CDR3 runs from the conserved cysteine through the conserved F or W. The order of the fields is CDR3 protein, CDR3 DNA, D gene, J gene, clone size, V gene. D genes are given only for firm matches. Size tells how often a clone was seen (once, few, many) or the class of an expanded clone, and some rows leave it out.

CASSLNQGFSYEQYF TGCGCCAGCAGCTTGAACCAGGGCTTCTCCTACGAGCAGTACTTC - TRBJ2-7 few TRBV5-1
CSGGANYGYTF TGCAGTGGGGGAGCTAACTATGGCTACACCTTC - TRBJ1-2 - TRBV20-1
CASSSQGYEQYF TGTGCCAGCAGCTCGCAGGGCTACGAGCAGTACTTC - TRBJ2-7 few TRBV7-6
CAWRGDRRWGYGYTF TGTGCCTGGAGGGGGGACAGGCGCTGGGGCTATGGCTACACCTTC TRBD1 TRBJ1-2 - TRBV30
CASRRQVLNEQFF TGTGCCAGCAGGCGACAGGTCCTTAATGAGCAGTTCTTC - TRBJ2-1 - TRBV28
CASSYSIRLHGYTF TGTGCCAGCAGTTACTCGATCAGGCTCCATGGCTACACCTTC - TRBJ1-2 - TRBV6-5
CASSRSDSDTQYF TGTGCCAGCAGCCGATCTGACTCGGATACGCAGTATTTT - TRBJ2-3 - TRBV7-6
CASSLWGQGAMYGYTF TGCGCCAGCAGCTTGTGGGGACAGGGGGCTATGTATGGCTACACCTTC TRBD1 TRBJ1-2 - TRBV5-1
CSVTSGEQYF TGCAGCGTCACTTCGGGCGAGCAGTACTTC - TRBJ2-7 - TRBV29-1
CSASEGGRALGEQYF TGCAGTGCTAGTGAGGGCGGGAGGGCCTTGGGGGAGCAGTACTTC TRBD2 TRBJ2-7 - TRBV20-1
CASSRLPDTGQPQHF TGTGCCAGTAGCCGCCTTCCTGATACCGGTCAGCCCCAGCATTTT - TRBJ1-5 - TRBV19
CASSPPGLLFGYTF TGTGCCAGCTCACCACCGGGACTACTATTTGGCTACACCTTC - TRBJ1-2 - TRBV18
CASSLGVSNYEQYF TGTGCCAGCAGCTTAGGTGTGTCTAACTACGAGCAGTACTTC - TRBJ2-7 few TRBV7-2
CASSPTGGTYEQYF TGTGCCAGCTCACCAACGGGCGGGACCTACGAGCAGTACTTC - TRBJ2-7 - TRBV18
CASSVETGGRLFF TGTGCCAGCAGCGTTGAGACAGGGGGCCGGCTGTTTTTT TRBD1 TRBJ2-2 - TRBV5-5
CASSFTATYEQYF TGTGCCAGCAGCTTTACTGCAACCTACGAGCAGTACTTC - TRBJ2-7 - TRBV13
CASRKTDWGYTF TGTGCCAGTAGGAAGACAGACTGGGGCTACACCTTC - TRBJ1-2 - TRBV19
CASSFQGANEQYF TGCGCCAGCAGCTTCCAGGGGGCCAACGAGCAGTACTTC TRBD1 TRBJ2-7 - TRBV5-1
CASSPPFAGQGPLGYTF TGTGCCAGCTCACCACCGTTCGCGGGACAGGGGCCTCTTGGCTACACCTTC TRBD1 TRBJ1-2 - TRBV18
CASRFINEKLFF TGTGCCAGCAGATTTATAAATGAAAAACTGTTTTTT - TRBJ1-4 - TRBV2
CASSPVVAGLDEQFF TGTGCCAGCTCACCGGTGGTAGCGGGGCTCGATGAGCAGTTCTTC TRBD2 TRBJ2-1 - TRBV18
CASSLGQIADTQYF TGTGCCAGCAGTTTGGGCCAGATTGCAGATACGCAGTATTTT - TRBJ2-3 - TRBV28
CASRGDRGEETQYF TGTGCCAGCAGGGGGGACAGGGGGGAAGAGACCCAGTACTTC TRBD1 TRBJ2-5 - TRBV2
CSASYLADVYEQYF TGCAGTGCTAGTTACCTAGCGGACGTCTACGAGCAGTACTTC TRBD2 TRBJ2-7 - TRBV20-1
CAISEGAGGPSVQTQYF TGTGCCATCAGTGAAGGGGCGGGGGGGCCGTCTGTTCAGACCCAGTACTTC TRBD2 TRBJ2-5 - TRBV10-3
CSVVWELNTGELFF TGCAGCGTTGTGTGGGAGTTAAACACCGGGGAGCTGTTTTTT - TRBJ2-2 - TRBV29-1
CASSINQGLTGELFF TGCGCCAGCAGCATAAATCAGGGATTGACCGGGGAGCTGTTTTTT - TRBJ2-2 - TRBV5-1
CASKLVDRWGMHTEAFF TGTGCCAGCAAGTTGGTGGACAGGTGGGGGATGCACACTGAAGCTTTCTTT TRBD1 TRBJ1-1 - TRBV7-9
CASSYGTSGGPGQFF TGTGCCAGCAGTTACGGGACTAGCGGGGGACCTGGGCAGTTCTTC TRBD2 TRBJ2-1 - TRBV6-2/TRBV6-3
CASTRLAGVADTQYF TGTGCCAGCACCAGACTAGCGGGAGTCGCAGATACGCAGTATTTT TRBD2 TRBJ2-3 - TRBV27
CASSVAGYSYGYTF TGTGCCAGCAGTGTAGCGGGGTATTCATATGGCTACACCTTC - TRBJ1-2 - TRBV6-2/TRBV6-3
CASSPHSVTEAFF TGCGCCAGCAGCCCCCACAGTGTTACTGAAGCTTTCTTT - TRBJ1-1 - TRBV5-1
CASSPTRMNTEAFF TGTGCCAGCAGCCCAACCAGGATGAACACTGAAGCTTTCTTT - TRBJ1-1 few TRBV9
CASSKQGAGANVLTF TGTGCCAGCAGCAAACAGGGGGCCGGGGCCAACGTCCTGACTTTC TRBD1 TRBJ2-6 many TRBV2
CASSPPRQGVGGANVLTF TGTGCCAGCAGTCCCCCGAGACAGGGGGTGGGGGGGGCCAACGTCCTGACTTTC TRBD1 TRBJ2-6 few TRBV27
CASSQDPDAGGNEQFF TGTGCCAGCAGCCAAGATCCGGACGCCGGGGGGAATGAGCAGTTCTTC TRBD2 TRBJ2-1 - TRBV3-1/TRBV3-2
CASSPNRGKGNTEAFF TGTGCCAGCAGCCCTAATAGGGGGAAGGGGAACACTGAAGCTTTCTTT - TRBJ1-1 - TRBV3-1/TRBV3-2
CASSFTSGANVLTF TGTGCCAGCAGTTTTACATCTGGGGCCAACGTCCTGACTTTC - TRBJ2-6 - TRBV7-9
CASSPRTSGYNEQFF TGTGCCAGCTCACCGAGGACTAGCGGGTACAATGAGCAGTTCTTC TRBD2 TRBJ2-1 - TRBV18
CASSSKNRGTIQYF TGTGCCAGTAGTTCAAAGAACAGGGGAACCATTCAGTACTTC TRBD1 TRBJ2-4 - TRBV19
CASSMAGFYQPQHF TGTGCCAGTAGTATGGCAGGGTTTTATCAGCCCCAGCATTTT - TRBJ1-5 - TRBV19
CASRPGRAGEQFF TGTGCCAGCAGGCCGGGCAGGGCGGGGGAGCAGTTCTTC - TRBJ2-1 - TRBV6-5
CASRGTGYEKLFF TGTGCCAGCAGAGGGACAGGGTATGAAAAACTGTTTTTT TRBD1 TRBJ1-4 once TRBV2
CASSRRTGGTEAFF TGCGCCAGCAGTAGACGGACAGGGGGCACTGAAGCTTTCTTT TRBD1 TRBJ1-1 - TRBV10-2
CASVQGTASGYTF TGTGCCAGCGTCCAGGGGACAGCTAGTGGCTACACCTTC TRBD1 TRBJ1-2 - TRBV28
CASTRQGESYEQYF TGTGCCAGCACCAGACAGGGGGAGTCCTACGAGCAGTACTTC TRBD1 TRBJ2-7 - TRBV5-4